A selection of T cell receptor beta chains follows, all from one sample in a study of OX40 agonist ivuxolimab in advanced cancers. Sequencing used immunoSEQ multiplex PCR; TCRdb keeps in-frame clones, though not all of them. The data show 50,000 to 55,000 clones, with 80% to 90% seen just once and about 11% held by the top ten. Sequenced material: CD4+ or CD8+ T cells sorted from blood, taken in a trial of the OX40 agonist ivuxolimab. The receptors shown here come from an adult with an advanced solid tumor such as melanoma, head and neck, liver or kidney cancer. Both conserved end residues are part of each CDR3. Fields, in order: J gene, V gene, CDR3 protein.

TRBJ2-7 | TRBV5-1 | CASSRDGASYEQYF
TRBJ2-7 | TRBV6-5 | CASRKGAGERYEQYF
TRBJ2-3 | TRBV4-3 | CASSQDPSGGALDTQYF
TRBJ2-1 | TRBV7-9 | CASRPGVGQGLEQFF
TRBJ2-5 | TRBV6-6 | CASTPHTYQETQYF
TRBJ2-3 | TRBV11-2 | CASSSGTGGTDTQYF
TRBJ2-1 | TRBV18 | CASSPGDIIPDNEQFF
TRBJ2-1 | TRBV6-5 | CASSYRSSYNEQFF
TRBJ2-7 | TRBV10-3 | CAISGAREQYF
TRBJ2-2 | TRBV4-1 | CASSQPRAGAGELFF
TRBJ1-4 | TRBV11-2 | CASSLAGAGEKLFF
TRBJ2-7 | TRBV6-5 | CASSYSTSGAYEQYF
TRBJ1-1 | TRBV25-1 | CASSEWGNTEAFF
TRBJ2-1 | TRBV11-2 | CASSFGLAGNEQFF
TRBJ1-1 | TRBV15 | CATSRDGERAFF
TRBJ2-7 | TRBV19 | CASSTGQNSYEQYF
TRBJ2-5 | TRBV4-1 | CASSHADGSGETQYF
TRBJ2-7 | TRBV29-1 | CSVAAGQGYYEQYF
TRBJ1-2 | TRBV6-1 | CASSGDTNYGYTF
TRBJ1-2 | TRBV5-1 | CASSLGLGTANYGYTF
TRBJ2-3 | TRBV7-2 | CASSSPNRPSGESTDTQYF
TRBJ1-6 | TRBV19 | CASSLSGTDNSPLHF
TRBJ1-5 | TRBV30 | CAWSPANFDSNQPQHF
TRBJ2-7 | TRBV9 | CASSATGTAYEQYF
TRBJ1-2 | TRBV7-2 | CASSSQGTAEFYGYTF
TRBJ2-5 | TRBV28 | CASSLWGAGQETQYF
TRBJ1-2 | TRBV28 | CASGPGTVDYGYTF
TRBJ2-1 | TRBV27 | CASSFRELGEQFF
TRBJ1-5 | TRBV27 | CASRRTEYSNQPQHF
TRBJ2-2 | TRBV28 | CASSLRPPGELFF
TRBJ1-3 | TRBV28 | CASTGRHDSGNTIYF
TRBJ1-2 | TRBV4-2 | CASSQDQDYGYTF
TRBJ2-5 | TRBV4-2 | CASSHSGTSGGEVETQYF
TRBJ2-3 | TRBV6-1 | CASRGSGVLGTQYF
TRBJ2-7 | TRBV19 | CASSTGTGHSYEQYF
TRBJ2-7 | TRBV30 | CAWSSRYEQYF
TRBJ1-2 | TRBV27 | CASRLGEGAGGYTF
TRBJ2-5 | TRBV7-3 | CASSLGWQETQYF
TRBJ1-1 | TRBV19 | CASRQTDDVPEAFF
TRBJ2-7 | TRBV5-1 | CASSLVGSSYEQYF
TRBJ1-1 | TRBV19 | CASSIIPPPLNTEAFF
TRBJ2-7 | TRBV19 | CASSALAGGPGYEQYF
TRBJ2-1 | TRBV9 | CASSVAGLAGSHEQFF
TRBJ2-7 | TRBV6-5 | CASRNYRTVPYEQYF
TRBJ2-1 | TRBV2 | CASVAGYEQFF
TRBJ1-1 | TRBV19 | CASQRGGGADTEAFF
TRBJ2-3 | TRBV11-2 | CASSLDRGDTQYF
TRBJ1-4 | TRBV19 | CASSRESPGLSVRNEKLFF
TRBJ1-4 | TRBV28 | CASSFLREKLFF
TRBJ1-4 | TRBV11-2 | CASSLGGPFEKLFF
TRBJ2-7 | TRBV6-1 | CASTGQIYEQYF